The source of this T cell receptor beta chain is a study of T cells in localized non-small cell lung cancer (dated by TCRdb to the early 2020s). Describing the broader study: The study analyzed T cell repertoires of hundreds of early-stage NSCLC patients, comparing tumors and uninvolved tumor-adjacent lungs. The cohort consisted of around 250 treatment-naive NSCLC patients whose localized lung tumors had been resected. NSCLC patients had a mean age of roughly 64 years, and fewer than 150 were male and about 110 female.

Here is what the overall study found, with its caveats: A median of roughly 50 of the top 100 tumor clones turned up in the paired uninvolved adjacent lung, and fewer than 35 of those clones also ranked among the top 100 of that same adjacent lung. Because the study design was exploratory, TCR variables were selected using unadjusted p-values without false-discovery rate correction. Longer overall survival was associated with higher blood T cell density, whereas shorter survival was associated with higher adjacent-lung clonality. Uninvolved tumor-adjacent lung showed the highest T cell clonality, higher than tumor, which suggests more focused antigenic responses in the adjacent lung. Because multi-region sequencing of the tumors was not done, intratumor heterogeneity could not be ruled out.

A single count supports this clone. This clone's antigen is unknown. Nothing much larger sits one base from this clone, and base qualities are not available. At diagnosis, tumor, uninvolved tumor-adjacent lung and peripheral blood were collected and then preserved as a mix of FFPE and fresh-frozen material. For TCR repertoire profiling, blood samples were analyzed as peripheral blood mononuclear cells. The immunoSEQ Assay was used to sequence TCR beta CDR3 regions from DNA. As for the authors' bioinformatics: T cell density was computed as TCR beta template counts normalized to usable DNA estimated by amplifying housekeeping genes. Using the preseqR package, richness was estimated by extrapolating to 120,000 templates for tissue samples and 400,000 templates for PBMC samples. Clonality was defined by subtracting Pielou's evenness from one. Tissue-enriched TCRs were identified by differential abundance testing using productive amino-acid clonotypes, minimum total count 5 and alpha 0.1. The Jaccard Index and the Morisita Overlap Index were used to measure repertoire overlap between compartments. GLIPH grouped TCR beta CDR3s together with public tetramer-defined viral CDR3s, and a viral motif had to include at least three viral sequences and also show V-gene enrichment. TCRdb provides this immuneACCESS table in a form limited to in-frame rearrangements. Some clones are lacking; in checked studies, under half of them reflect an unresolved V gene, and why the rest are absent is not known. V and J calls and clone size follow that table, whereas D and trimming were derived from the DNA. This sample lists approximately 70,000 clones; roughly nine tenths were detected once. Less than 25% of the sample belongs to the ten largest clones.

From cysteine to phenylalanine, the CDR3 is 15 amino acids long. The retained sequence is limited to the CDR3, 45 bases, with the frame set at the first base. According to the germline V gene (reference sequence), CDR1 reads SGHKS and CDR2 reads YYEKEE. For this chain, trimming is 4 bases at the V end and 4 bases at the J end, and the number of junction bases without a gene match is 8. Sequenced here: peripheral blood, sampled before any cancer treatment. The rearranged segments are TRBV5-5 and TRBJ1-2, with 9 bases aligning to TRBD1. The sequence derives from a male donor older than 55 with stage III squamous cell lung carcinoma. The bases are TGTGCCAGCAGCCTAATAGGGGGACAGGGCTATGGCTACACCTTC. Its protein product is CASSLIGGQGYGYTF. Full variable domain (CDR3 extended with the reference TRBV5-5 and TRBJ1-2 proteins): DAGVTQSPTHLIKTRGQQVTLRCSPISGHKSVSWYQQVLGQGPQFIFQYYEKEERGRGNFPDRFSARQFPNYSSELNVNALLLGDSALYLCASSLIGGQGYGYTFGSGTRLTVV.